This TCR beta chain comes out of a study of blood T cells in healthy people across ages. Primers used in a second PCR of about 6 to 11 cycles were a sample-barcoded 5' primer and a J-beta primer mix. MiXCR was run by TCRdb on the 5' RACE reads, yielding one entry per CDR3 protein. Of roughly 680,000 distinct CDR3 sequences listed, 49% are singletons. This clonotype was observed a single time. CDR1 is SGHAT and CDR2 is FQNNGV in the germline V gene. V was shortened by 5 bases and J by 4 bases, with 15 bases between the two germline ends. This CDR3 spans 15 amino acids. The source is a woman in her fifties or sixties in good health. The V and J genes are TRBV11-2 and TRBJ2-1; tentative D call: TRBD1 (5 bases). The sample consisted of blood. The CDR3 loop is CASSHHLGDYNEQFF. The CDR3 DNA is TGTGCCAGCAGCCATCATCTAGGGGATTACAATGAGCAGTTCTTC. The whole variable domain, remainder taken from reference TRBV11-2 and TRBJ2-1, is EAGVAQSPRYKIIEKRQSVAFWCNPISGHATLYWYQQILGQGPKLLIQFQNNGVVDDSQLPKDRFSAERLKGVDSTLKIQPAKLEDSAVYLCASSHHLGDYNEQFFGPGTRLTVL.